A selection of T cell receptor beta chains follows, all from one sample in a study of early T cells in non-severe SARS-CoV-2 infection. TCRdb called the 5' RACE reads again in MiXCR, with one record for every CDR3 protein. The profile covers 57,000 or so distinct CDR3 sequences, with roughly 5.5% appearing a single time and 6.8% taken by the ten largest. The sequencing sample was made of whole blood. These receptors were obtained from an adult who was a healthcare worker with PCR-confirmed SARS-CoV-2 infection or an uninfected control (not recorded which). The CDR3 runs from the conserved cysteine through the conserved F or W. The D gene is left open where the match is weak. Not every row has a clone size; where given, it reads once, few, many or a size class.

v_gene	d_gene	j_gene	abundance	len	CDR3aa	CDR3nt
TRBV25-1	-	TRBJ2-7	many	14	CASTPTGSLHEQYF	TGTGCCAGCACCCCAACAGGGAGCTTACACGAGCAGTACTTC
TRBV27	TRBD2	TRBJ2-7	few	15	CASRRTSGSSYEQYF	TGTGCCAGCAGACGGACTAGCGGGAGCTCCTACGAGCAGTACTTC
TRBV14	-	TRBJ2-1	-	14	CASSQDLTTNEQFF	TGTGCCAGCAGCCAAGATCTAACCACCAATGAGCAGTTCTTC
TRBV5-1	-	TRBJ2-1	many	12	CASSPGGGEQFF	TGCGCCAGCAGCCCCGGGGGAGGAGAGCAGTTCTTC
TRBV5-1	TRBD2	TRBJ2-7	many	14	CASSSSGGTYEQYF	TGCGCCAGCAGTTCCAGCGGGGGAACCTACGAGCAGTACTTC
TRBV6-5	TRBD1	TRBJ1-5	many	15	CASSPGGRANQPQHF	TGTGCCAGCAGTCCAGGGGGCCGCGCCAATCAGCCCCAGCATTTT
TRBV20-1	TRBD1	TRBJ1-4	few	13	CSAPGQGNEKLFF	TGCAGTGCTCCGGGACAGGGGAATGAAAAACTGTTTTTT
TRBV4-2	-	TRBJ2-4	many	15	CASSPRGVAKNIQYF	TGTGCCAGCAGCCCGCGTGGGGTAGCCAAAAACATTCAGTACTTC
TRBV6-1	-	TRBJ2-7	-	13	CASTDSTSYEQYF	TGTGCCAGCACCGACAGTACCTCCTACGAGCAGTACTTC
TRBV4-1	-	TRBJ1-4	few	14	CASARLPVVEKLFF	TGCGCCAGCGCTAGACTTCCCGTGGTCGAAAAACTGTTTTTT
TRBV11-2	-	TRBJ1-2	many	13	CASSSWDKDGYTF	TGTGCCAGCAGCTCCTGGGACAAAGATGGCTACACCTTC
TRBV7-9	TRBD1	TRBJ2-7	many	14	CASSLVQGDYEQYF	TGTGCCAGCAGCTTAGTACAGGGGGACTACGAGCAGTACTTC
TRBV2	TRBD1	TRBJ2-2	many	15	CASRSTGAYTEELFF	TGTGCCAGCAGATCGACAGGGGCCTACACCGAGGAGCTGTTTTTT
TRBV19	TRBD1	TRBJ1-5	few	17	CASSDQGGLRGNQPQHF	TGTGCCAGTAGTGACCAGGGGGGATTAAGGGGCAATCAGCCCCAGCATTTT
TRBV29-1	-	TRBJ2-3	-	14	CSVIFKGSTDTQYF	TGCAGCGTTATCTTTAAGGGTAGCACAGATACGCAGTATTTT
TRBV7-8	-	TRBJ2-1	-	16	CASSLAQGSAYNEQFF	TGTGCCAGCAGCTTAGCTCAGGGGTCTGCCTACAATGAGCAGTTCTTC
TRBV5-1	TRBD1	TRBJ2-7	-	16	CASSLAGTGFFHEQYF	TGCGCCAGCAGCTTGGCCGGGACAGGGTTCTTCCACGAGCAGTACTTC
TRBV10-2	TRBD1	TRBJ1-5	-	14	CAAWTGDVNQPQHF	TGCGCCGCCTGGACAGGGGATGTCAATCAGCCCCAGCATTTT
TRBV5-4	-	TRBJ2-3	many	16	CASSTGAASSTDTQYF	TGTGCCAGCAGCACCGGGGCAGCATCCAGCACAGATACGCAGTATTTT
TRBV6-2/TRBV6-3	-	TRBJ2-3	-	14	CASRPWGSTDTQYF	TGTGCCAGCAGGCCGTGGGGGTCCACAGATACGCAGTATTTT
TRBV20-1	-	TRBJ2-2	-	15	CSARDHSVDTGELFF	TGCAGTGCTAGAGATCACAGTGTAGACACCGGGGAGCTGTTTTTT
TRBV4-3	TRBD2	TRBJ2-3	few	17	CASSQDPAGANTDTQYF	TGCGCCAGCAGCCAAGATCCAGCGGGGGCTAACACAGATACGCAGTATTTT
TRBV9	-	TRBJ1-1	-	11	CASSAGTEAFF	TGTGCCAGCAGCGCGGGCACTGAAGCTTTCTTT
TRBV20-1	TRBD1	TRBJ2-7	many	14	CSARSDRELVEQYF	TGCAGTGCTAGGTCGGACAGGGAACTTGTCGAGCAGTACTTC
TRBV7-2	TRBD2	TRBJ2-5	few	16	CASSKGTTLFQETQYF	TGTGCCAGCAGCAAAGGGACTACTCTTTTCCAAGAGACCCAGTACTTC
TRBV12-3/TRBV12-4	-	TRBJ2-3	few	14	CASSLRWGEDTQYF	TGTGCCAGCAGTTTACGCTGGGGGGAAGATACGCAGTATTTT
TRBV6-5	TRBD1	TRBJ1-1	many	15	CASSPDRGRDTEAFF	TGTGCCAGCAGTCCCGACAGGGGCCGGGACACTGAAGCTTTCTTT
TRBV12-5	TRBD1	TRBJ1-2	few	13	CASDRTGSGGYTF	TGTGCTAGTGACAGGACAGGAAGCGGTGGCTACACCTTC